The following is a T cell receptor beta chain sequence with its context. Antigen: not known. CDR1 is SQVTM, CDR2 ANQGSEA, per germline. Trimming took 6 bases from V and 2 from J, leaving 12 bases between them. This CDR3 region has 13 residues. Per the original methods: ImmunoSEQ sequences covered only the junction and lacked quality scores; filtering therefore differed. TCRdb's table, derived via immunoSEQ multiplex PCR, lists solely in-frame clones and lacks some. V and J calls and clone size are as listed in that table; D and trimming were resolved from the DNA. The sample lists millions of clones; approximately 90% were seen once. The entry originates in a study of shared clonotypes between healthy human individuals. General study points: Sorted-subset sequencing was shown by rarefaction to be incomplete despite large depth.

Sequencing was done on a sample of naive CD4+ T cells sorted from blood. Subset denoted: CD45RA+ positively selected. The TCR comes from a man between 18 and 35 years old in good health. The rearrangement uses TRBV29-1 and TRBJ2-3; no clear D. The CDR3 DNA follows: TGCAGCGTAAACATCCCGATCACAGATACGCAGTATTTT. It yields the protein CSVNIPITDTQYF.